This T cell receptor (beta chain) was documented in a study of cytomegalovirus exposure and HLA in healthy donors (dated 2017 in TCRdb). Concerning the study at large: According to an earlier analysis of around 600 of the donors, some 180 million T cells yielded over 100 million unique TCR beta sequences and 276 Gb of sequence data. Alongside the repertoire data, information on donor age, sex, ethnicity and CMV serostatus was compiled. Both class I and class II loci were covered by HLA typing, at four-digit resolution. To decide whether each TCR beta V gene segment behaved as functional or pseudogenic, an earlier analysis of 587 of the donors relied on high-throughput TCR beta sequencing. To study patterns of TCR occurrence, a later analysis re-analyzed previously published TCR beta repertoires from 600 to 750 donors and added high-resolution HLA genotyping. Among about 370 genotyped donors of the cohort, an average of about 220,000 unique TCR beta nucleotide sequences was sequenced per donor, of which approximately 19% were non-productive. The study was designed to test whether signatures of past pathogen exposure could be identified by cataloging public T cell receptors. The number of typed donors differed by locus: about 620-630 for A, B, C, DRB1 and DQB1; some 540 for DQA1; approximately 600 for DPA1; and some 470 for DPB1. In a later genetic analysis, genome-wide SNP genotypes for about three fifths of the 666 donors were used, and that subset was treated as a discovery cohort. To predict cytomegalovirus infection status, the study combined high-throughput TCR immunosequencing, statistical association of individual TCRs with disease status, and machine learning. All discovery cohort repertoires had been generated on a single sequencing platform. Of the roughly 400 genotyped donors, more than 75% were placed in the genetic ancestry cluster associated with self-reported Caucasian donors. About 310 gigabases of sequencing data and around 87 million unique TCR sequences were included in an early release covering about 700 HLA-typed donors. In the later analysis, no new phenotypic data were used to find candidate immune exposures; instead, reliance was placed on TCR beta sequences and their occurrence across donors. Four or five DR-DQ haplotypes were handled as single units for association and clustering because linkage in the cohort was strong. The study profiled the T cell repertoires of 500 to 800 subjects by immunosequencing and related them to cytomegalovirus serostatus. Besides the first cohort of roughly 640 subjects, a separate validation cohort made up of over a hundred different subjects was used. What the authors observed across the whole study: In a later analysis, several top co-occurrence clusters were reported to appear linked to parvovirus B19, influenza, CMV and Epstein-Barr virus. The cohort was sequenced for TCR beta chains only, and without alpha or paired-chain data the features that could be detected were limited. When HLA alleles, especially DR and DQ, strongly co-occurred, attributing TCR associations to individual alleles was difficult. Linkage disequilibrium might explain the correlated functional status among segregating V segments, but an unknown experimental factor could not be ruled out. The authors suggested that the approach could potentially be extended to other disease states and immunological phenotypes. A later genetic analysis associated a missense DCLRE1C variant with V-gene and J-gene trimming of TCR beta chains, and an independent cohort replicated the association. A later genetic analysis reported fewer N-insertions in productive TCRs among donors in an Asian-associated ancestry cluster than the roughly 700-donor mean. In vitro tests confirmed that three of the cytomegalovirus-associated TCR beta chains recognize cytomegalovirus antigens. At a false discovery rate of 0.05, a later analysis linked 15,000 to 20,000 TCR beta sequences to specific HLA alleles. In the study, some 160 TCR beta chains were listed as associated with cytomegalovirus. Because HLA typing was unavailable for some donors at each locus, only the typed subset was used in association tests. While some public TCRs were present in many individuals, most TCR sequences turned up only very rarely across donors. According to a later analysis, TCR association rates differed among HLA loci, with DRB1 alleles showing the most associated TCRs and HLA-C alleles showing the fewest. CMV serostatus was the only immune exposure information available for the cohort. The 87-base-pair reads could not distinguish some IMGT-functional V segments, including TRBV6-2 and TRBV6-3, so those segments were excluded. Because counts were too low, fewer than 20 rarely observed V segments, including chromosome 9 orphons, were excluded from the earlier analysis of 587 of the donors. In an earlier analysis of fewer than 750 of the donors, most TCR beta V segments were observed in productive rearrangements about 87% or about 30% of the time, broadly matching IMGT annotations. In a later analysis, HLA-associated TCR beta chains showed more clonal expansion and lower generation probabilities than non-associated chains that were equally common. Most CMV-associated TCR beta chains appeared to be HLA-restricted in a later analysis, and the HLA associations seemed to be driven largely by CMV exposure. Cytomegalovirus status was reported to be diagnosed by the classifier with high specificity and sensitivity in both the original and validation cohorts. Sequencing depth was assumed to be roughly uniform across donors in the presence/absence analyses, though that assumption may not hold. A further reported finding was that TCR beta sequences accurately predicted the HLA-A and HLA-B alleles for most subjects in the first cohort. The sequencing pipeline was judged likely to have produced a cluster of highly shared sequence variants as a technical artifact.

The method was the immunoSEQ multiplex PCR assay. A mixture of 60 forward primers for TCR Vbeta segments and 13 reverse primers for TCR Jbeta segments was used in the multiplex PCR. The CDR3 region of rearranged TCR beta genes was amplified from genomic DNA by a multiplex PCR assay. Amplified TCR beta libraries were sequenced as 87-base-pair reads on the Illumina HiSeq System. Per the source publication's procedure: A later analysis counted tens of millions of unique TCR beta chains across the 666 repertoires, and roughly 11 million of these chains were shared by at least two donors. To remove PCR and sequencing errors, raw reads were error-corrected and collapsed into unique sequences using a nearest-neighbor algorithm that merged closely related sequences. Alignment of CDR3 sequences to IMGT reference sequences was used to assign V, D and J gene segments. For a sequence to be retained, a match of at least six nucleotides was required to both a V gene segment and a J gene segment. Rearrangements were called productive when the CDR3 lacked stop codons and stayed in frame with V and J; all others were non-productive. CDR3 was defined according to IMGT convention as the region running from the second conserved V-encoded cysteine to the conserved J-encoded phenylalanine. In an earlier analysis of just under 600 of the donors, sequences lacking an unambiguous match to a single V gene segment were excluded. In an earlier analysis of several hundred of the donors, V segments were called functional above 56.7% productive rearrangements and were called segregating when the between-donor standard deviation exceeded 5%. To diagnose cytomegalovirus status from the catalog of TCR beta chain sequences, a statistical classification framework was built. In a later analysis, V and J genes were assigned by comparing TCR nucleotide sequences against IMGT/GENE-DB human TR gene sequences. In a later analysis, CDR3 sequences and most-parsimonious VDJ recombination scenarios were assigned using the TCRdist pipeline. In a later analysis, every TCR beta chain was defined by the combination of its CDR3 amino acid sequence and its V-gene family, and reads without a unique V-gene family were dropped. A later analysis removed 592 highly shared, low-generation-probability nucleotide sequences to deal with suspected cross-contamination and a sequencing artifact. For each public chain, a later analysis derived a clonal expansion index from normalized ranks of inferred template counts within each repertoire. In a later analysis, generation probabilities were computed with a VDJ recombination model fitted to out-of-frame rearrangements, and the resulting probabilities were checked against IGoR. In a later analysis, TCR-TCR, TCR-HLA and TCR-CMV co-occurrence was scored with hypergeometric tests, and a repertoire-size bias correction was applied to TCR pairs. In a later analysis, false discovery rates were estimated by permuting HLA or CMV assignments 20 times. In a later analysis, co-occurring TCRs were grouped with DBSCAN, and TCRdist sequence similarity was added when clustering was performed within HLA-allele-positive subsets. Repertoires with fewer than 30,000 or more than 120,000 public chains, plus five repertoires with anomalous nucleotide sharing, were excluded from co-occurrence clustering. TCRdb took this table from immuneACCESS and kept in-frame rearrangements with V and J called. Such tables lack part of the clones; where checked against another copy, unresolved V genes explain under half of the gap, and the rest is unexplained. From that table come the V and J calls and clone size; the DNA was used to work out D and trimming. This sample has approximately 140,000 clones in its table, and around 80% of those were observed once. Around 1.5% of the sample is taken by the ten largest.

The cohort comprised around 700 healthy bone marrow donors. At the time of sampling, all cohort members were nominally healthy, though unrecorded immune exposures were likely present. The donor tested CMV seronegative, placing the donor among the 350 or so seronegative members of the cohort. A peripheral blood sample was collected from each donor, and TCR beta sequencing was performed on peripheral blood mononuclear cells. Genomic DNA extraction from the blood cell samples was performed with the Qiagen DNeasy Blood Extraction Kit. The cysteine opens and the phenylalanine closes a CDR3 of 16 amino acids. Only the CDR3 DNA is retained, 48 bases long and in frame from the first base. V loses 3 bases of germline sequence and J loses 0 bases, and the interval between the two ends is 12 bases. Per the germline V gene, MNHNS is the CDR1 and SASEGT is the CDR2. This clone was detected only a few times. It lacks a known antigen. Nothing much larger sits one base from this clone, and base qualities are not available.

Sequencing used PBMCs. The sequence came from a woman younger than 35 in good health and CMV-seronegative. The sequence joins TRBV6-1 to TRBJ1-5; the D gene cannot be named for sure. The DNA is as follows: TGTGCCAGCAGTGATATTCCGGGAGATAGCAATCAGCCCCAGCATTTT. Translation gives CASSDIPGDSNQPQHF.